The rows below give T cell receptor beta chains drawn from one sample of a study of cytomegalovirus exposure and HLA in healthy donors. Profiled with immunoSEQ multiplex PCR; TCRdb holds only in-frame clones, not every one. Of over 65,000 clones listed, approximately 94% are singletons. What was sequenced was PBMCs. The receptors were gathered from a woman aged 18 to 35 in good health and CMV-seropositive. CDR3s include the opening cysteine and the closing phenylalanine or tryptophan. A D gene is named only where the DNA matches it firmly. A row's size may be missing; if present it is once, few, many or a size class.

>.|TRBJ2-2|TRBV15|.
TGTGCCACCAGCAGAGATCGGAACAGGTTTAACACCGGGGAGCTGTTTTTT
CATSRDRNRFNTGELFF
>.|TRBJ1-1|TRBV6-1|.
TGTGCCAGCAGTGAAGTTCGAGCTTTCTTT
CASSEVRAFF
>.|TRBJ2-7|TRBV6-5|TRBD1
TGTGCCAGCAGTTACGGGACAGGGAACGAGCAGTACTTC
CASSYGTGNEQYF
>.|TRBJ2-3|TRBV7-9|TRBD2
TGTGCCAGCAGCCCCAACGGGGCGGGGGATACAGATACGCAGTATTTT
CASSPNGAGDTDTQYF
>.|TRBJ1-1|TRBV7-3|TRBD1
TGTGCCAGCACATTAAGCGGGCAGGGGGGCACTGAAGCTTTCTTT
CASTLSGQGGTEAFF
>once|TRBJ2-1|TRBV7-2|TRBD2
TGTGCCAGCAGCTTCACACTAGCGGGGGGGTACAATGAGCAGTTCTTC
CASSFTLAGGYNEQFF
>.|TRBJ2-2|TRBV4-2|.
TGTGCCAGCAGCCGGATGGAAGCGCCGAACACCGGGGAGCTGTTTTTT
CASSRMEAPNTGELFF
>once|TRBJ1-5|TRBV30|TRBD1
TGTGCCTGGAGTGTAGGACAGGGGCATCAGCCCCAGCATTTT
CAWSVGQGHQPQHF
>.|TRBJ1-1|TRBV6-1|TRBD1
TGTGCCGGCGGACAGGGGCCTTTTGAGACTGAAGCTTTCTTT
CAGGQGPFETEAFF
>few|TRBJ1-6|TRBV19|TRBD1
TGTGCCAGTAGTAGACAGGGACACCACAAAAATTCACCCCTCCACTTT
CASSRQGHHKNSPLHF
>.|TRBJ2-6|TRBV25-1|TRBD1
TGTGCCAGCCAAAGGGGGACAGCAGAACCTGGGGCCAACGTCCTGACTTTC
CASQRGTAEPGANVLTF
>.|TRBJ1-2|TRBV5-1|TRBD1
TGCGCCAGCAGCTTAAGCAGGGGGAATAACTATGGCTACACCTTC
CASSLSRGNNYGYTF
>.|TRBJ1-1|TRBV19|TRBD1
TGTGCCAGTACCCCCCAAGGACAGGGTTGGACTGAAGCTTTCTTT
CASTPQGQGWTEAFF
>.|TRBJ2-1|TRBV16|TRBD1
TGTGCCAGCATCCCGTTGAGACAGGGGGCTCTGAATGAGCAGTTCTTC
CASIPLRQGALNEQFF
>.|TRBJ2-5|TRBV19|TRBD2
TGTGCCAGTAAACGACTAGCGGGGGCCTTCCAAGAGACCCAGTACTTC
CASKRLAGAFQETQYF
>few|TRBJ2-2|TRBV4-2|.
TGTGCCAGCAGCCAAGGACAGGAAATCACCGGGGAGCTGTTTTTT
CASSQGQEITGELFF
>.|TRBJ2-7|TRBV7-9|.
TGTGCCAGCAGCTCCGGGGGTACCTACGAGCAGTACTTC
CASSSGGTYEQYF
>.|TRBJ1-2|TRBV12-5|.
TGTGCTAGTGTTCAACAGGGCGCAGGCTATGGCTACACCTTC
CASVQQGAGYGYTF
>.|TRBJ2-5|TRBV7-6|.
TGTGCCAGCAGCCTCGAAGGAGGTAGCCAAGAGACCCAGTACTTC
CASSLEGGSQETQYF
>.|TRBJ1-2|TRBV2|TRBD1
TGTGCCAGCAGAGGGACAGGCCCTAACTATGGCTACACCTTC
CASRGTGPNYGYTF
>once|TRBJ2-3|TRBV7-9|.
TGTGCCAGCAGCCCTCGATTAGGTCAGGGGGATACGCAGTATTTT
CASSPRLGQGDTQYF
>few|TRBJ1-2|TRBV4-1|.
TGCGCCAGCAGCCAAGATAGGGCAGGAGGGTCCTATGGCTACACCTTC
CASSQDRAGGSYGYTF
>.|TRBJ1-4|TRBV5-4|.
TGTGCCAGCAGCTTTGAGGACAGACGACTGTTTTTT
CASSFEDRRLFF
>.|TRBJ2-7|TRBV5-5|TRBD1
TGTGCCAGCGGGACAGGGAGTCCCTACGAGCAGTACTTC
CASGTGSPYEQYF
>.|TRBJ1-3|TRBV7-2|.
TGTGCCAGCAGCTTAGGGCACACTGGAAACACCATATATTTT
CASSLGHTGNTIYF
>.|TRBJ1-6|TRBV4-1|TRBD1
TGCGCCAGCAGCCAAGACAGGGGGCTTTCACCCCTCCACTTT
CASSQDRGLSPLHF
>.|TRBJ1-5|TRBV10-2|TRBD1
TGCGCCAGCAGGCAGGGGGCGGGTCAGCCCCAGCATTTT
CASRQGAGQPQHF
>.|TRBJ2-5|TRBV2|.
TGTGCCAGCAATGACAGGCAAGAGACCCAGTACTTC
CASNDRQETQYF
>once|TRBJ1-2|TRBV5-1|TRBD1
TGCGCCAGCAATCAAGGGGGCCGGAGTTATGGCTACACCTTC
CASNQGGRSYGYTF
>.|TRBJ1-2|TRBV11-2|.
TGTGCCAGCAGCTCTTATGGGGGGTCGAGCAGACACTATGGCTACACCTTC
CASSSYGGSSRHYGYTF
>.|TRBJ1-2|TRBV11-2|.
TGTGCCAGCAGCTCCGCTGGGTCAGGGAAGGAGGGCTACACCTTC
CASSSAGSGKEGYTF
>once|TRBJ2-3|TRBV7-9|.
TGTGCCAGCAGCATGAGTGGGGGCCCCACAGATACGCAGTATTTT
CASSMSGGPTDTQYF
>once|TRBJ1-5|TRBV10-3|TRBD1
TGTGCCATCCGTGACGGGACAGGGGGTCAAGGTGGCAATCAGCCCCAGCATTTT
CAIRDGTGGQGGNQPQHF
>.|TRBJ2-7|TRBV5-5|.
TGTGCCAGCAGCTTGGGCGCGAGGAGCTCCTACGAGCAGTACTTC
CASSLGARSSYEQYF
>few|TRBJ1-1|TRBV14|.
TGTGCCAGCAGCCTTCAGGGGAACACTGAAGCTTTCTTT
CASSLQGNTEAFF
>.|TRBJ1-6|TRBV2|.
TGTGCCAGCAGGAAAGAAACCTCCGGGTCACCCCTCCACTTT
CASRKETSGSPLHF
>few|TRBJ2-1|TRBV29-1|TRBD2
TGCAGCGTTGAGGGACTAGCGGGTCGCAAATCCTACAATGAGCAGTTCTTC
CSVEGLAGRKSYNEQFF
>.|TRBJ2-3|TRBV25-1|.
TGTGCCAGCAGTGAGGGGAGAGGGACAGATACGCAGTATTTT
CASSEGRGTDTQYF
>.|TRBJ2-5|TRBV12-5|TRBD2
TGTGCTAGTGGTGTCGGGAGGGAGCAAGAGACCCAGTACTTC
CASGVGREQETQYF